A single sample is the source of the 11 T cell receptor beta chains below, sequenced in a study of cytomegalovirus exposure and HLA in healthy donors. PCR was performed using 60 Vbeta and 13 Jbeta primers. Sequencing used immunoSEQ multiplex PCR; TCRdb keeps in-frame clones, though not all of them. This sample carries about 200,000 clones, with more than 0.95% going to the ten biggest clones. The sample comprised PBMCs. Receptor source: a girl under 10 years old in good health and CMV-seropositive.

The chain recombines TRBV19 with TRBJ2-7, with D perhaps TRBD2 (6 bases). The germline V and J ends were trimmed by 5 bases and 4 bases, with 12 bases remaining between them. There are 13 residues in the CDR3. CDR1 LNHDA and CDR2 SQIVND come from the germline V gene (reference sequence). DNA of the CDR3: TGTGCCAGTAGTCGCCGGGAGTGGTACGAGCAGTACTTC. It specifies CASSRREWYEQYF.

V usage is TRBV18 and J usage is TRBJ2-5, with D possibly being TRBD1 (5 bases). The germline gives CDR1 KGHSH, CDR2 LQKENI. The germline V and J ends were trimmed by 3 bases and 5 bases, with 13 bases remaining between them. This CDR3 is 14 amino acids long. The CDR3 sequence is CASSPDILGETQYF. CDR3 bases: TGTGCCAGCTCACCGGACATCCTTGGGGAGACCCAGTACTTC.

CDR3 region: CASSYARTGTDNEQFF. CDR3 bases: TGTGCCAGCAGTTACGCCCGGACAGGTACCGACAATGAGCAGTTCTTC. The chain has TRBV6-5 and TRBJ2-1; 7 bases agree with TRBD1. Looked up from germline, CDR1 is MNHEY and CDR2 is SVGAGI. The CDR3 totals 16 residues. V lost 2 bases and J lost 5; bases outside the gene matches: 9.

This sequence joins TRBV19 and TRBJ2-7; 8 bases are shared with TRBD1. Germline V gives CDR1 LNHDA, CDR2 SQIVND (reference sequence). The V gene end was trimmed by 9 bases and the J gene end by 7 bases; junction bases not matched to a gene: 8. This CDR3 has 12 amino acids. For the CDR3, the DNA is TGTGCCAGCGGACAGGGTATGTGGGAGCAGTACTTC. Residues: CASGQGMWEQYF.

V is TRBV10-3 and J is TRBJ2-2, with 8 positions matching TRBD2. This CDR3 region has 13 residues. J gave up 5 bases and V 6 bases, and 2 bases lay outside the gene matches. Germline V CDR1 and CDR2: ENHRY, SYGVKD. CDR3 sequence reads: CAISSGGTGELFF. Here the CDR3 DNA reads TGTGCCATCAGCTCGGGGGGGACCGGGGAGCTGTTTTTT.

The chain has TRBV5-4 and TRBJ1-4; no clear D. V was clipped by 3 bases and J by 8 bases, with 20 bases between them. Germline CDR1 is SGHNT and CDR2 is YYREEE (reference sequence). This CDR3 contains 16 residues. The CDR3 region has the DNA TGTGCCAGCAGCTCGAGGCGGGTGGCAGGATCAGAAAAACTGTTTTTT. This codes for CASSSRRVAGSEKLFF.

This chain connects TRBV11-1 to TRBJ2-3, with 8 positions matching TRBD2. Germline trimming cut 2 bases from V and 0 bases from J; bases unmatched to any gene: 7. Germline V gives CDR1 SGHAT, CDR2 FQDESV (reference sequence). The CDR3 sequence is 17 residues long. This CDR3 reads CASSLTTSGPSTDTQYF. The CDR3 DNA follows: TGTGCCAGCAGCTTAACAACTAGCGGACCTAGCACAGATACGCAGTATTTT.

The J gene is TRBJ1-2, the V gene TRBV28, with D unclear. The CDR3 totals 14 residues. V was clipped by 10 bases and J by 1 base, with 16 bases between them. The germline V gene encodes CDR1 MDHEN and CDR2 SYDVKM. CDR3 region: CANGRPGDNYGYTF. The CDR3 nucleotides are TGTGCCAACGGACGCCCGGGAGATAACTATGGCTACACCTTC.

Here the CDR3 DNA reads TGTGCCAGTAGTACCCTCGGACAGGGAAGACAGCCCCAGCATTTT. Residues: CASSTLGQGRQPQHF. This sequence joins TRBV19 and TRBJ1-5; 8 bases match TRBD1. After removal of 4 bases from V and 7 bases from J, the junction contained 9 bases not matched to a gene. The CDR3 runs to 15 residues. The germline V gene encodes CDR1 LNHDA and CDR2 SQIVND (reference sequence).

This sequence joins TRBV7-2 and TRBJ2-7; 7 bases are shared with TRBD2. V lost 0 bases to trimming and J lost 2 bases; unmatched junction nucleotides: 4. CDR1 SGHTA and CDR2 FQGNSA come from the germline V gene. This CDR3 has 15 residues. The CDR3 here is CASSLASGLTYEQYF. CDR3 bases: TGTGCCAGCAGCTTAGCTAGCGGGTTGACCTACGAGCAGTACTTC. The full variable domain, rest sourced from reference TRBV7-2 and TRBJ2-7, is GAGVSQSPSNKVTEKGKDVELRCDPISGHTALYWYRQSLGQGLEFLIYFQGNSAPDKSGLPSDRFSAERTGGSVSTLTIQRTQQEDSAVYLCASSLASGLTYEQYFGPGTRLTVT.

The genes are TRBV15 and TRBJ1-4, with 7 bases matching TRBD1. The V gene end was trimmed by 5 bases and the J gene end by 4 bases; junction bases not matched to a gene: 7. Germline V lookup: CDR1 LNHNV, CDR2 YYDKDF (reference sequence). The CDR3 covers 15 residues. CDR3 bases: TGTGCCACCAGCGGGGACAGCCTAATTAATGAAAAACTGTTTTTT. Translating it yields CATSGDSLINEKLFF. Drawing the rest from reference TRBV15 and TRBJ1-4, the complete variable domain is DAMVIQNPRYQVTQFGKPVTLSCSQTLNHNVMYWYQQKSSQAPKLLFHYYDKDFNNEADTPDNFQSRRPNTSFCFLDIRSPGLGDTAMYLCATSGDSLINEKLFFGSGTQLSVL.